These T cell receptor beta chains were read from a single sample in a study of blood T cell repertoires in COVID-19. Sequencing was performed with immunoSEQ multiplex PCR; in TCRdb, only in-frame clones are kept and a portion is missing. The sample includes over 65,000 clones, about 90% of them seen just once. The sequencing sample was made of peripheral blood. Receptor source: a man aged 50 or older with active COVID-19. Both conserved end residues are part of each CDR3. A D gene is named only where the DNA matches it firmly. Only part of the rows carry a size: once, few, many, or a class if the clone is expanded.

V	J	D	size	DNA	CDR3
TRBV10-1	TRBJ2-2	TRBD2	NA	TGCGCCAGCAAAGGTGGCGGGAGGGTTCAAACCGGGGAGCTGTTTTTT	CASKGGGRVQTGELFF
TRBV30	TRBJ2-3	TRBD2	NA	TGTGCCTGGAGTCTAGAGCGGGGGGGCAATACGCAGTATTTT	CAWSLERGGNTQYF
TRBV3-1/TRBV3-2	TRBJ2-5	NA	NA	TGTGCCAGCAGAACAGGGTTGCGGGAGACCCAGTACTTC	CASRTGLRETQYF
TRBV5-1	TRBJ1-1	NA	NA	TGCGCCAGCAGCTCTGGACAGAGGAACACTGAAGCTTTCTTT	CASSSGQRNTEAFF
TRBV27	TRBJ1-3	TRBD1	NA	TGTGCCAGCAGGAGGATAGGGACAGGAGGAGGAAACACCATATATTTT	CASRRIGTGGGNTIYF
TRBV4-1	TRBJ1-4	NA	NA	TGCGCCAGCAGCCTCACGGGGTCGTTTGAAAAACTGTTTTTT	CASSLTGSFEKLFF
TRBV6-5	TRBJ2-7	TRBD1	NA	TGTGCCAGCGGACAGGGATCAAATTATATCTACGAGCAGTACTTC	CASGQGSNYIYEQYF
TRBV7-6	TRBJ1-6	NA	once	TGTGCCAGCAGCTTAGAGTCAGGGCCTGTTAGGTCACCCCTCCACTTT	CASSLESGPVRSPLHF
TRBV15	TRBJ1-6	NA	few	TGTGCCACCAGCAGTGGTCGGAATTCACCCCTCCACTTT	CATSSGRNSPLHF
TRBV19	TRBJ2-6	TRBD2	NA	TGTGCCAGTACCGCGGGGACTAGCGTCGGTGGGGCCAACGTCCTGACTTTC	CASTAGTSVGGANVLTF
TRBV4-2	TRBJ1-6	NA	NA	TGTGCCAGCAGCCGATTGGTCCGAACATCTAATTCACCCCTCCACTTT	CASSRLVRTSNSPLHF
TRBV18	TRBJ1-5	NA	NA	TGTGCCAGCTCACCCCGGGGTGCGGGACTCAATCAGCCCCAGCATTTT	CASSPRGAGLNQPQHF
TRBV7-3	TRBJ2-3	TRBD2	once	TGTGCCAGCAGCTTTTCTAGCGGGAGGGCCGGAGATACGCAGTATTTT	CASSFSSGRAGDTQYF
TRBV24-1	TRBJ1-2	NA	NA	TGTGCCACCAGTGGCCAGGGAAGAGTTGATGGCTACACCTTC	CATSGQGRVDGYTF
TRBV9	TRBJ2-3	TRBD2	NA	TGTGCCAGCAGCGTTTCCGCGGGGGGGCGGGATACGCAGTATTTT	CASSVSAGGRDTQYF
TRBV4-1	TRBJ1-1	NA	NA	TGCGCCAGCAGCCAAGAAACTGGGGGCGGTGAAGCTTTCTTT	CASSQETGGGEAFF
TRBV24-1	TRBJ2-3	NA	NA	TGTGCCACCAGTGATTCGTTAGTTACGCAGTATTTT	CATSDSLVTQYF
TRBV28	TRBJ1-5	NA	NA	TGTGCCAGCAGTTTAAGGCAGGGGAGCAATCAGCCCCAGCATTTT	CASSLRQGSNQPQHF
TRBV18	TRBJ2-2	NA	NA	TGTGCCAGCTCACCACCGCAGCGGCAGAACACCGGGGAGCTGTTTTTT	CASSPPQRQNTGELFF
TRBV7-9	TRBJ2-2	NA	NA	TGTGCCAGCAGCTTAGTAGCCCTCACCGGGGAGCTGTTTTTT	CASSLVALTGELFF
TRBV11-3	TRBJ2-7	TRBD2	NA	TGTGCCAGCAGCGACCAGCGGGGGGGCCGGTACGAGCAGTACTTC	CASSDQRGGRYEQYF
TRBV7-9	TRBJ1-4	TRBD1	NA	TGTGCCAGCAGCTTTGGTGGAGGGGGCAGGGAAAAACTGTTTTTT	CASSFGGGGREKLFF
TRBV6-2/TRBV6-3	TRBJ1-2	NA	NA	TGTGCCAGCAGTTCAAGGGGCCCGTATGGCTACACCTTC	CASSSRGPYGYTF
TRBV5-4	TRBJ1-2	NA	NA	TGTGCCAGCAGCTTGGGGCCAGTACCCCTAGATTATAACTATGGCTACACCTTC	CASSLGPVPLDYNYGYTF
TRBV7-9	TRBJ1-4	TRBD1	NA	TGTGCCAGCAGACCATACAGGGGTACTAATGAAAAACTGTTTTTT	CASRPYRGTNEKLFF
TRBV18	TRBJ2-7	TRBD1	NA	TGTGCCAGCTCAGTAACAGGGGGGTCCTACGAGCAGTACTTC	CASSVTGGSYEQYF
TRBV28	TRBJ2-7	TRBD1	NA	TGTGCCAGCAGCCAGGAAGTCGGGACAGGCGGCTCCTACGAGCAGTACTTC	CASSQEVGTGGSYEQYF
TRBV6-1	TRBJ2-3	TRBD2	NA	TGTGCCAGCAGTGAACTACCCGGGACTAACACAGATACGCAGTATTTT	CASSELPGTNTDTQYF
TRBV28	TRBJ1-5	TRBD1	NA	TGTGCCAGCAGACTAGGACAGGGTAGACGTAATCAGCCCCAGCATTTT	CASRLGQGRRNQPQHF
TRBV25-1	TRBJ2-3	TRBD1	NA	TGTGCCAGCAGTCCAACCCTAGGTGGGGACAGGCGTACAGATACGCAGTATTTT	CASSPTLGGDRRTDTQYF
TRBV6-5	TRBJ2-5	TRBD1	NA	TGTGCCAGCAGGTCAGGGGGCAACGGGGAGACCCAGTACTTC	CASRSGGNGETQYF
TRBV2	TRBJ1-6	NA	NA	TGTGCCAGCAGTCGTCAGGGAAGTTCACCCCTCCACTTT	CASSRQGSSPLHF
TRBV7-9	TRBJ1-3	NA	NA	TGTGCCAGCAGCCTCAGCGAGAGCTCTGGAAACACCATATATTTT	CASSLSESSGNTIYF
TRBV28	TRBJ2-7	TRBD2	NA	TGTGCCAGCAGTAACCTAGCGGGGGGCCAACTCTACGAGCAGTACTTC	CASSNLAGGQLYEQYF
TRBV2	TRBJ1-2	NA	NA	TGTGCCAGCAGTGGGCAGTTGGAGGGCTACACCTTC	CASSGQLEGYTF
TRBV7-3	TRBJ2-1	TRBD1	NA	TGTGCCAGCACCCCCGGCTCGACAGGGGCCTACAATGAGCAGTTCTTC	CASTPGSTGAYNEQFF
TRBV5-1	TRBJ2-5	TRBD2	NA	TGCGCCAGCAGCTTACTAGCGGGGGCCCCACAGACCCAGTACTTC	CASSLLAGAPQTQYF
TRBV3-1/TRBV3-2	TRBJ2-3	TRBD2	once	TGTGCCAGCAGCCTCAGACTAGCGGGGGGCACAGATACGCAGTATTTT	CASSLRLAGGTDTQYF
TRBV9	TRBJ2-3	TRBD1	NA	TGTGCCAGCAGCGCAGGGGGCGTCGATACGCAGTATTTT	CASSAGGVDTQYF
TRBV6-1	TRBJ2-1	NA	once	TGTGCCAGCAGTGAGCGGGGTTTCGTTGGCGATGAGCAGTTCTTC	CASSERGFVGDEQFF
TRBV4-3	TRBJ1-2	NA	NA	TGCGCCAGCAGCCAAGATTCCCTGGCCGTCCCTAACTATGGCTACACCTTC	CASSQDSLAVPNYGYTF
TRBV7-2	TRBJ2-7	TRBD2	NA	TGTGCCAGCAGCGCAGGGACTAGTCTAATTTACGAGCAGTACTTC	CASSAGTSLIYEQYF
TRBV25-1	TRBJ1-1	NA	NA	TGTGCCAGCAGTGATAGACAGGACACTGAAGCTTTCTTT	CASSDRQDTEAFF
TRBV29-1	TRBJ2-1	NA	NA	TGCAGCGCCTTCTACAATGAGCAGTTCTTC	CSAFYNEQFF
TRBV28	TRBJ1-4	NA	NA	TGTGCCAGCAGTTACACCTCCCTTTGGGGGCGGAATGAAAAACTGTTTTTT	CASSYTSLWGRNEKLFF
TRBV11-3	TRBJ1-3	TRBD1	NA	TGTGCCAGCAGCTTCCAGGGGGCAGACACCATATATTTT	CASSFQGADTIYF
TRBV4-3	TRBJ2-7	NA	NA	TGCGCCAGCAGCCAAGATTCAGGGACACTACAGTACTTC	CASSQDSGTLQYF
TRBV19	TRBJ2-7	TRBD2	NA	TGTGCCAGTAGTACGAGCGGGGCCACCTACGAGCAGTACTTC	CASSTSGATYEQYF
TRBV5-4	TRBJ2-1	NA	NA	TGTGCCAGCAGCGCCGGGGGGCAGGACAATGAGCAGTTCTTC	CASSAGGQDNEQFF
TRBV10-3	TRBJ2-3	NA	NA	TGTGCCATCAGTGACTCGAGGGGGACAGATACGCAGTATTTT	CAISDSRGTDTQYF
TRBV5-1	TRBJ2-7	NA	NA	TGCGCCAGCAGCTTCTCGGACACTACGTACGAGCAGTACTTC	CASSFSDTTYEQYF
TRBV2	TRBJ1-1	NA	NA	TGTGCCAGCATAGGAGAAAGTACTGAAGCTTTCTTT	CASIGESTEAFF
TRBV7-3	TRBJ2-2	NA	NA	TGTGCCAGCAGCTTAACAAGGACAGCCTCGAACACCGGGGAGCTGTTTTTT	CASSLTRTASNTGELFF
TRBV5-4	TRBJ2-1	TRBD2	NA	TGTGCCGGTACTAGCGGGGGGCCAGTAAATGAGCAGTTCTTC	CAGTSGGPVNEQFF